This TCR beta chain was sequenced in a study of T cells in Graves' hyperthyroidism and ophthalmopathy. Whole-study findings and limits: Blood also held most thyroid clonotypes expanded beyond 0.001.

With respect to this clonotype: Its cognate antigen is unknown.

CDR1 and CDR2 from the germline V gene are SGHAT and FQDESV (reference sequence). V was clipped by 2 bases and J by 2 bases; unmatched bases: 11. This CDR3 region has 17 residues. What was amplified from RNA transcripts were TCR beta CDR3 regions. Initially, a first-round RT-PCR of the TCR CDR3 employed the HTBI primer set. TCRdb reprocessed the multiplex PCR reads with MiXCR, giving one entry per CDR3 protein. The table includes about 500,000 distinct CDR3 sequences, around 15% detected once. The study defined stable Graves' hyperthyroidism as no ophthalmopathy progression within 18 months. The study excluded patients with uncontrolled infection, other autoimmune disease, pregnancy or lactation.

V gene TRBV11-1 combines with J gene TRBJ2-7; 8 bases are shared with TRBD1. This receptor was identified in a woman under 30 with Graves' hyperthyroidism. Sequenced sample: blood. Here the CDR3 DNA reads TGTGCCAGCAGCTTAAGGGACAGGCGGGCCTTTCCCTACGAGCAGTACTTC. Protein product: CASSLRDRRAFPYEQYF.